This record covers a single T cell receptor (beta chain). CDR1 and CDR2 from the germline V gene are MRHNA and SNTAGT. This CDR3 contains 13 residues. V lost 1 base to trimming and J lost 9 bases; unmatched junction nucleotides: 3. Clones were sequenced by immunoSEQ multiplex PCR, and TCRdb holds only the in-frame ones, with some missing. The data contain about 24,000 clones, about 82% of them singletons. This sample stems from a study of T cell changes during pregnancy in multiple sclerosis. The TCR was taken from a female donor in good health, enrolled as a control in a pregnancy study. The sequences come from CD8+ T cells from peripheral blood mononuclear cells, collected in the first trimester of pregnancy. The chain combines TRBV6-4 with TRBJ2-1; 7 bases map to TRBD1. This CDR3 reads CASSDYRGTEQFF. CDR3 sequence (DNA): TGTGCCAGCAGTGACTACAGGGGTACTGAGCAGTTCTTC.